This TCR beta chain was recovered during a study of post-analysis software for immune sequencing data. Whole-study findings and limits: A few TRBV segments (TRBV5-6, TRBV5-1 and TRBV20-1 among them) occurred more frequently in patients than in controls. Normalized Chao1 diversity was significantly lower in multiple sclerosis patients than in controls.

Concerning this clonotype: Its antigen is currently unknown.

cDNA libraries of TCR beta carried unique molecular identifiers. TCRdb re-called the PCR reads through MiXCR, storing one row per CDR3 protein. The sample shows 800,000 to 950,000 distinct CDR3 sequences, about 57% of them seen only once. Germline CDR1 and CDR2: MGHRA and YSYEKL. The length of the CDR3 is 17 residues. V gave up 0 bases and J gave up 11 bases, with 25 bases separating them. The J gene is TRBJ2-5, the V gene TRBV4-1; a possible D gene is TRBD2 (5 bases). This clonotype originated in a girl aged 10-17 years with multiple sclerosis. Sequenced: blood. The chain's CDR3 is CASSQEHPSGLAWEQYF. Written as DNA, the CDR3 is TGCGCCAGCAGCCAAGAACATCCCAGCGGACTCGCGTGGGAGCAGTACTTC.